What follows describes a single T cell receptor (beta chain). In the PCR, 60 Vbeta and 13 Jbeta primers were used. The assay was immunoSEQ multiplex PCR, and TCRdb's table has in-frame clones only and misses some. The data contain more than 150,000 clones, approximately 73% of them singletons. Donors in the study were healthy people who gave bone marrow. V was trimmed by 3 bases and J by 8 bases, leaving 8 bases between them. Germline lookup yields CDR1 SGHTA and CDR2 FQGNSA. CDR3 size: 12 residues. This sample is drawn from a study of cytomegalovirus exposure and HLA in healthy donors. The TCR comes from a woman in her twenties or thirties in good health and CMV-seropositive. Sequencing was performed on PBMCs. V is TRBV7-2 and J is TRBJ1-3; D not certain. The CDR3 region is CASSLREDTIYF. The CDR3 DNA is TGTGCCAGCAGCTTGCGGGAGGACACCATATATTTT.